Sequencing of this T cell receptor beta chain was carried out in a study of Graves' ophthalmopathy and Graves' hyperthyroidism. RNA transcripts provided the template for amplifying TCR beta CDR3 regions. First-round RT-PCR used HTBI primers; second-round multiplex PCR followed. TCRdb passed the multiplex PCR reads through MiXCR, listing each CDR3 protein once. The table records under 200,000 distinct CDR3 sequences, over 35% of them present only once. The CDR3 consists of 16 residues. V shed 0 bases, J shed 0 bases, and the junction held 3 bases outside the gene matches. CDR1 SNHLY and CDR2 FYNNEI come from the germline V gene.

This chain joins TRBV2 and TRBJ2-7; 9 bases are shared with TRBD1. The specimen was peripheral blood. The sequence came from a woman aged 40 to 55 with Graves' ophthalmopathy. In DNA form, the CDR3 reads TGTGCCAGCAGTGAAGCTAAACAGGGGGCCTCCTACGAGCAGTACTTC. Translated, it gives CASSEAKQGASYEQYF.